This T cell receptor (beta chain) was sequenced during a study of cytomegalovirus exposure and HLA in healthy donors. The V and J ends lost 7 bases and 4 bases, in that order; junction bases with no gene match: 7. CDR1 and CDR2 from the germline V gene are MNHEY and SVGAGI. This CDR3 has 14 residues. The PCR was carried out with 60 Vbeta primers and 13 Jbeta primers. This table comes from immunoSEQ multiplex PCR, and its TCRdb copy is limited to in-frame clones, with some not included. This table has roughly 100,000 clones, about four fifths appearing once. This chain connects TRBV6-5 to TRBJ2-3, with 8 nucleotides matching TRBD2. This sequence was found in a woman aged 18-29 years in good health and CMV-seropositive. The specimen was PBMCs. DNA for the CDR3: TGTGCCAGCACGCACGGGAGGGTGGCAGATACGCAGTATTTT. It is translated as CASTHGRVADTQYF.